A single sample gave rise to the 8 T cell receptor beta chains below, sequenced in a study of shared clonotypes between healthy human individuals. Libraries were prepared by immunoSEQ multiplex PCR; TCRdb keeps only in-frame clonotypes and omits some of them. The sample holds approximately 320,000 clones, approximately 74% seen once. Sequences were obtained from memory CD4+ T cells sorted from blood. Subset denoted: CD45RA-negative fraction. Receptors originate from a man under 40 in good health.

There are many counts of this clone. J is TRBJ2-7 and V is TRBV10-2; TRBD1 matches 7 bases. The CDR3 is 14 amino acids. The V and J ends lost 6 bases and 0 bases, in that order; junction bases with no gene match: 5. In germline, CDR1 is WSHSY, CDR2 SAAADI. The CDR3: CASSKNRGSYEQYF. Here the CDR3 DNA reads TGCGCCAGCAGCAAGAACAGGGGCTCCTACGAGCAGTACTTC.

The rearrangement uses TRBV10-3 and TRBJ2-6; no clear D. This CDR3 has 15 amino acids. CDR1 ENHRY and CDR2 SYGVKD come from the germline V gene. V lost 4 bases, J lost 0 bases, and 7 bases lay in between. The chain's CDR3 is CAISGQLSGANVLTF. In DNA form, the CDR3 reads TGTGCCATCAGTGGTCAACTCTCTGGGGCCAACGTCCTGACTTTC.

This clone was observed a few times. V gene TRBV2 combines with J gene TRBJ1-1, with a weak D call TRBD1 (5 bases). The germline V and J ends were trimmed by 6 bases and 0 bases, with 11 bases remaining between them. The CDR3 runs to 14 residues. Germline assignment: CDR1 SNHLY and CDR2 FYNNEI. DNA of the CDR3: TGTGCCAGCAGGGGAGGCAGGGTGAACACTGAAGCTTTCTTT. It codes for CASRGGRVNTEAFF.

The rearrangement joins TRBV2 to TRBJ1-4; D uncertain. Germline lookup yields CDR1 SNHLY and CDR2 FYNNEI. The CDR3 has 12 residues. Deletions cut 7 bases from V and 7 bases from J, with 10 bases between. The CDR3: CASKPPSEKLFF. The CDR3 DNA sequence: TGTGCCAGCAAGCCGCCGTCTGAAAAACTGTTTTTT.

For the CDR3, the DNA is TGTGCCAGCAGCGCGACTAGCGGATACAATGAGCAGTTCTTC. It yields the protein CASSATSGYNEQFF. The genes are TRBV7-9 and TRBJ2-1; 9 bases match TRBD2. Germline V gene sequence: CDR1 SEHNR, CDR2 FQNEAQ (reference sequence). CDR3 length equals 14 residues. The V and J ends lost 5 bases and 4 bases, in that order; junction bases with no gene match: 3.

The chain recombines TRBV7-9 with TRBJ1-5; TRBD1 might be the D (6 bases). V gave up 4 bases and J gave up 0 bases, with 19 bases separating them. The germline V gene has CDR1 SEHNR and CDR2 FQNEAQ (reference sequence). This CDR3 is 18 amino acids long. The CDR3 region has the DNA TGTGCCAGCAGCTCCCAACCCAGGGGATCCTATAGCAATCAGCCCCAGCATTTT. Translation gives CASSSQPRGSYSNQPQHF.

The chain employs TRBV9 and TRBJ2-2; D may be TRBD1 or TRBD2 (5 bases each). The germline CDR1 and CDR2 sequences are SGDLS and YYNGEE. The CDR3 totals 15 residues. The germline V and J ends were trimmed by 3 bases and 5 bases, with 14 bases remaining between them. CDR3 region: CASSGAGASTGELFF. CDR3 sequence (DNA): TGTGCCAGCAGCGGCGCCGGGGCGTCGACCGGGGAGCTGTTTTTT.

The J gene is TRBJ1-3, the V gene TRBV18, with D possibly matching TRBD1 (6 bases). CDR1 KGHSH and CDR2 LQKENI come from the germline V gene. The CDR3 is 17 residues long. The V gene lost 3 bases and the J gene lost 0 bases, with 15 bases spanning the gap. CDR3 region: CASSPGTGFRSGNTIYF. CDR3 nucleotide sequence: TGTGCCAGCTCACCCGGAACAGGGTTTCGCTCTGGAAACACCATATATTTT.